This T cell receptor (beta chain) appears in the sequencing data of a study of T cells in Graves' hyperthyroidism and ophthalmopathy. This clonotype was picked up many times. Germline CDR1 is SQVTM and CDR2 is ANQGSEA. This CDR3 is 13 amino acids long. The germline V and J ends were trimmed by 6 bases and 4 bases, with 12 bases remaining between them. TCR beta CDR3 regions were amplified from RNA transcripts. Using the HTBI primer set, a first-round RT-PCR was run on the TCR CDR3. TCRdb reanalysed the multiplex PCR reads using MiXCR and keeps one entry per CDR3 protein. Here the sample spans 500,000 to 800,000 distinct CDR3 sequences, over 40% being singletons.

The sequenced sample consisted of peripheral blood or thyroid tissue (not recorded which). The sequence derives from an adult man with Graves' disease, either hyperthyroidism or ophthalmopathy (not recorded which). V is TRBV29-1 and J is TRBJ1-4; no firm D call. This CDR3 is CSVFTPGNEKLFF. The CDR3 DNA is TGCAGCGTATTCACCCCGGGTAATGAAAAACTGTTTTTT.